The next 25 T cell receptor beta chains were all read from a single sample in a study of human T cells and chemical hapten exposure. The authors' total RNA extraction used unfractionated whole blood. In TCRdb, the 5' RACE reads were re-called with MiXCR into one record per CDR3 protein. The sample lists about 140,000 distinct CDR3 sequences, 3.5% to 5% occurring once. These receptors all come from a female donor in good health.

This clonotype was detected many times. This chain connects TRBV7-8 to TRBJ2-6, with D uncertain. Trimming took off 0 bases at V and 1 base at J, with 13 bases between the two ends. The CDR3 is 18 amino acids. Looked up from germline, CDR1 is SGHVS and CDR2 is FQNEAQ. The CDR3 spells CASSLAGYPGSGANVLTF. As DNA, the CDR3 is TGTGCCAGCAGCTTAGCTGGGTACCCAGGATCTGGGGCCAACGTCCTGACTTTC. Full variable domain (rest looked up from reference TRBV7-8 and TRBJ2-6): GAGVSQSPRYKVAKRGQDVALRCDPISGHVSLFWYQQALGQGPEFLTYFQNEAQLDKSGLPSDRFFAERPEGSVSTLKIQRTQQEDSAVYLCASSLAGYPGSGANVLTFGAGSRLTVL.

This clonotype showed up many times. The rearrangement uses TRBV2 and TRBJ2-5, with 8 nucleotides matching TRBD2. The CDR3 spans 14 residues. CDR1 and CDR2 from the germline V gene are SNHLY and FYNNEI. V shed 6 bases and J 5 bases; nucleotides not matched to a gene: 8. The CDR3 protein is CASRRTGGLETQYF. CDR3 coding DNA: TGTGCCAGCAGGAGAACGGGGGGGCTTGAGACCCAGTACTTC.

This clonotype appeared many times. This chain connects TRBV7-9 to TRBJ2-7; 7 positions agree with TRBD1. Germline loops: CDR1 SEHNR, CDR2 FQNEAQ (reference sequence). V was pared by 7 bases and J by 3 bases, with 12 bases of the junction left unmatched. There are 15 residues in the CDR3. CDR3 sequence reads: CASNSQQGQIYEQYF. As DNA, the CDR3 is TGTGCCAGCAACTCCCAGCAGGGACAGATCTACGAGCAGTACTTC. Looking up the rest from reference TRBV7-9 and TRBJ2-7 gives the full variable domain: DTGVSQNPRHKITKRGQNVTFRCDPISEHNRLYWYRQTLGQGPEFLTYFQNEAQLEKSRLLSDRFSAERPKGSFSTLEIQRTEQGDSAMYLCASNSQQGQIYEQYFGPGTRLTVT.

In its sample, this clonotype was seen many times. The CDR3: CASSSDRGGGYTF. The CDR3 coding sequence is TGTGCCAGCAGCTCGGACAGGGGAGGGGGCTACACCTTC. The chain recombines TRBV7-2 with TRBJ1-2; 9 nucleotides agree with TRBD1. The CDR3 spans 13 residues. Looked up from germline, CDR1 is SGHTA and CDR2 is FQGNSA. V lost 4 bases to trimming and J lost 8 bases; unmatched junction nucleotides: 5.

Many counts were recorded for this clonotype. This rearrangement joins TRBV2 to TRBJ1-5, with D perhaps matching TRBD1 (5 bases). The V and J ends lost 4 bases and 1 base respectively, with 11 bases between them. CDR3 size: 15 residues. Germline lookup yields CDR1 SNHLY and CDR2 FYNNEI. CDR3 DNA sequence: TGTGCCAGCAGTGGCCCGGGGCTGAGCAATCAGCCCCAGCATTTT. This encodes CASSGPGLSNQPQHF.

This clonotype was recorded at least ten times. The chain links TRBV19 to TRBJ2-1; TRBD1 is a possible D gene (6 bases). V dropped 8 bases and J dropped 0 bases, with 11 bases sitting between them. CDR1 is LNHDA, CDR2 SQIVND, per germline (reference sequence). This CDR3 spans 14 amino acids. The CDR3: CASSWGLSYNEQFF. The CDR3 DNA is TGTGCCAGTTCGTGGGGGCTCTCCTACAATGAGCAGTTCTTC.

This clonotype was recorded at least ten times. The CDR3 here is CASTQQGTNEKLFF. The CDR3 DNA sequence: TGTGCCAGCACCCAACAGGGAACTAATGAAAAACTGTTTTTT. V gene TRBV5-4 combines with J gene TRBJ1-4, with D perhaps matching TRBD1 (6 bases). Germline CDR1 SGHNT, CDR2 YYREEE (reference sequence). The CDR3 is 14 amino acids. Between the trimmed V and J ends, which lost 6 bases and 1 base, there was a span of 10 bases.

This clonotype was seen repeatedly, ten times or more. The genes are TRBV5-6 and TRBJ2-5, with D maybe TRBD2 (6 bases). The germline V gene encodes CDR1 SGHDT and CDR2 YYEEEE. The V gene lost 3 bases and the J gene lost 3 bases, with 12 bases spanning the gap. The CDR3 is 14 residues long. The CDR3, as DNA: TGTGCCAGCAGCTGGCGGGACTCAGAAGAGACCCAGTACTTC. As protein: CASSWRDSEETQYF.

Ten or more counts support this clonotype. V usage is TRBV4-2 and J usage is TRBJ1-2; D unresolved. The CDR3 has 11 residues. Trimming removed 3 bases from V and 3 bases from J, with 2 bases in between. From germline, CDR1 is LGHNA and CDR2 YNFKEQ. The CDR3 spells CASSQYYGYTF. The CDR3 DNA reads TGTGCCAGCAGCCAGTACTATGGCTACACCTTC.

This clonotype was observed at least ten times. This rearrangement joins TRBV20-1 to TRBJ1-1; 9 nucleotides line up with TRBD1. J lost 0 bases, V lost 0 bases, and 17 bases had no gene match. The CDR3 sequence is 20 residues long. From germline, CDR1 is DFQATT and CDR2 SNEGSKA (reference sequence). The CDR3 nucleotides are TGCAGTGCTAGAGATGTTTTTGGGGACAGGGCAAGGGTTATGAACACTGAAGCTTTCTTT. It translates to CSARDVFGDRARVMNTEAFF.

This clonotype has ten or more counts. The chain couples TRBV12-3 or TRBV12-4 to TRBJ1-5; 8 bases align to TRBD1. The ends lost 5 bases at V and 7 bases at J; junction bases unmatched: 10. This CDR3 contains 15 residues. The CDR3 loop is CASSKSDRVVQPQHF. The CDR3 DNA is TGTGCCAGCAGTAAATCGGACAGGGTAGTACAGCCCCAGCATTTT.

This clonotype came up many times. The chain is built from TRBV6-4 and TRBJ2-3; TRBD2 aligns across 8 bases. Germline V gene sequence: CDR1 MRHNA, CDR2 SNTAGT. V lost 2 bases to trimming and J lost 4 bases; unmatched junction nucleotides: 5. The CDR3 totals 15 residues. The CDR3, as DNA: TGTGCCAGCAGTGACAGCGTTAGCGGGGCAGATACGCAGTATTTT. The encoded protein is CASSDSVSGADTQYF.

V and J are TRBV15 and TRBJ1-5, with 12 bases aligning to TRBD1. The J segment lost 9 bases and the V segment lost 5 bases, leaving 8 bases of the junction unmatched. This CDR3 region has 15 residues. Germline V gene data show CDR1 as LNHNV and CDR2 as YYDKDF (reference sequence). CDR3 protein: CATSFGTGGGRPQHF. CDR3 sequence (DNA): TGTGCCACCAGCTTTGGGACAGGGGGCGGGCGGCCCCAGCATTTT.

This clonotype was detected many times. This chain connects TRBV7-8 to TRBJ2-1; 7 bases map to TRBD2. V trimming: 1 base; J trimming: 3 bases; junction bases outside the gene matches: 6. In germline, CDR1 is SGHVS, CDR2 FQNEAQ. CDR3 length equals 16 residues. CDR3 in amino acids: CASSLVGGSVYNEQFF. CDR3 DNA: TGTGCCAGCAGCTTAGTCGGGGGGAGTGTCTACAATGAGCAGTTCTTC.

This clonotype has at least ten counts. This chain uses TRBV7-9 with TRBJ1-2, with D unresolved. The germline V gene encodes CDR1 SEHNR and CDR2 FQNEAQ (reference sequence). V lost 1 base, J lost 3 bases, and 9 bases lay in between. The CDR3 contains 14 residues. CDR3 coding DNA: TGTGCCAGCAGCTTAGTCGGGGTCGACTATGGCTACACCTTC. Translating it yields CASSLVGVDYGYTF.

This clonotype appeared many times. The chain uses TRBV6-1 and TRBJ2-7; possibly TRBD1 for D (5 bases). The V and J ends lost 3 bases and 4 bases respectively, with 16 bases between them. This CDR3 contains 15 residues. Germline values: CDR1 MNHNS, CDR2 SASEGT. The CDR3 is CASSEAQGRIYEQYF. The CDR3 bases are TGTGCCAGCAGTGAGGCCCAGGGCAGGATTTACGAGCAGTACTTC.

This clonotype occurred many times. The chain employs TRBV5-1 and TRBJ2-7; 7 nucleotides match TRBD2. The CDR3 consists of 15 residues. V shed 3 bases, J shed 2 bases, and the junction held 8 bases outside the gene matches. Germline V gene lookup returns CDR1 SGHRS and CDR2 YFSETQ. The CDR3 loop reads CASSWEGIQPYEQYF. The CDR3 region has the DNA TGCGCCAGCAGCTGGGAGGGGATACAGCCCTACGAGCAGTACTTC.

This clonotype was picked up many times. This sequence joins TRBV12-3 or TRBV12-4 and TRBJ1-5; TRBD1 might be the D (6 bases). V lost 7 bases to trimming and J lost 2 bases, with 15 bases between them. The CDR3 has 15 residues. This CDR3 is CASTQGTDGNQPQHF. The CDR3, as DNA: TGTGCCAGCACCCAGGGGACGGACGGCAATCAGCCCCAGCATTTT.

In its sample, this clonotype was seen many times. The chain recombines TRBV7-6 with TRBJ2-1; 8 bases align to TRBD2. The CDR3 extends over 18 amino acids. The germline V gene has CDR1 SGHVS and CDR2 FNYEAQ. With 4 bases clipped from V and 3 bases from J, the junction kept 14 bases outside the gene matches. Written as DNA, the CDR3 is TGTGCCAGCAGCTCGACAATTCTCGGGGGGGGGATCTACAATGAGCAGTTCTTC. Its translation is CASSSTILGGGIYNEQFF. The entire variable domain, with the rest obtained from reference TRBV7-6 and TRBJ2-1, is as follows: GAGVSQSPRYKVTKRGQDVALRCDPISGHVSLYWYRQALGQGPEFLTYFNYEAQQDKSGLPNDRFSAERPEGSISTLTIQRTEQRDSAMYRCASSSTILGGGIYNEQFFGPGTRLTVL.

This clonotype was counted many times. This chain links TRBV27 with TRBJ2-2; D remains ambiguous. V lost 6 bases and J lost 0, with 5 bases in between. The V gene's germline CDR1 is MNHEY and CDR2 SMNVEV (reference sequence). There are 13 residues in the CDR3. DNA of the CDR3: TGTGCCAGCAGGCCACCGAACACCGGGGAGCTGTTTTTT. This codes for CASRPPNTGELFF.

On this clonotype itself: This clone may be a read error of a much larger clone one base away. As DNA, the CDR3 is TGTGCCAGCAGTGCAGTCGGCACAGATAGGCAGTATTTT. Its translation is CASSAVGTDRQYF. This rearrangement joins TRBV6-1 to TRBJ2-3; D is undetermined. This CDR3 contains 13 residues. Germline V gene data show CDR1 as MNHNS and CDR2 as SASEGT.

This clonotype was picked up many times. The rearrangement joins TRBV7-2 to TRBJ2-7; possible D gene TRBD2, 6 bases. This CDR3 contains 15 residues. Germline CDR1 and CDR2: SGHTA and FQGNSA. Trimming stripped 1 base from V and 2 bases from J, with 12 bases between. The CDR3 region is CASSLGFGGTYEQYF. For the CDR3, the DNA is TGTGCCAGCAGCTTAGGATTCGGAGGGACCTACGAGCAGTACTTC.

This clonotype was counted between two and nine times. The rearrangement uses TRBV6-1 and TRBJ2-5, with D possibly being TRBD1 or TRBD2 (5 bases each). CDR3 length equals 16 residues. Trimming pared 3 bases from V and 2 bases from J, leaving 16 bases between. Germline V gene lookup returns CDR1 MNHNS and CDR2 SASEGT. This chain's CDR3 is CASSDIRGTRQETQYF. CDR3 DNA sequence: TGTGCCAGCAGTGACATTAGAGGGACCCGACAAGAGACCCAGTACTTC.

Many counts were recorded for this clonotype. The V call is TRBV20-1, the J call TRBJ1-6; weak D call: TRBD1 (6 bases). CDR3 length equals 12 residues. Germline CDR1 is DFQATT and CDR2 is SNEGSKA (reference sequence). The ends were cut back, 5 bases at V and 9 bases at J, with 11 bases in the middle. The chain's CDR3 is CSAGTLASPLHF. The CDR3 DNA follows: TGCAGTGCTGGGACATTAGCTTCACCCCTCCACTTT.

There are a few counts of this clonotype. Possible read error: a much larger clone is one base away. This chain connects TRBV9 to TRBJ2-3, with D perhaps TRBD2 (7 bases). Germline assignment: CDR1 SGDLS and CDR2 YYNGEE. The CDR3 has 16 residues. Deletions cut 0 bases from V and 0 bases from J, with 11 bases between. CDR3 residues: CASSVAGGGSTDTQYF. CDR3 DNA: TGTGCCAGCAGCGTAGCTGGGGGGGGCAGCACAGATACGCAGTATTTT.